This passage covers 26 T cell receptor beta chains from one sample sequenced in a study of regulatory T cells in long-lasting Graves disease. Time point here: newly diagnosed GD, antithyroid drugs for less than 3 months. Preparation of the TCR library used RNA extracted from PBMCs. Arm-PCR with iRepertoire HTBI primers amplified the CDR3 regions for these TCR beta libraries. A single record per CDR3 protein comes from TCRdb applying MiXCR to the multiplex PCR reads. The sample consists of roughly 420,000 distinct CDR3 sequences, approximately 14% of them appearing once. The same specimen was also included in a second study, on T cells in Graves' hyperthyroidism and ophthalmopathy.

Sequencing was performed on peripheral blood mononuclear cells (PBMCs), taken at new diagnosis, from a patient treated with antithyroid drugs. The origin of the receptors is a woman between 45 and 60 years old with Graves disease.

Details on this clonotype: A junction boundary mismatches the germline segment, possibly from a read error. The CDR3 DNA reads as TGTGCCAGCAGTCACTCGATAGGACTAGCGGGAGTCTCCAATGAGCAGTTCTTC. It translates to CASSHSIGLAGVSNEQFF. The chain carries TRBV6-5 and TRBJ2-1; the match to TRBD2 covers 13 bases. Germline V gene lookup returns CDR1 MNHEY and CDR2 SVGAGI. The CDR3 totals 18 residues.

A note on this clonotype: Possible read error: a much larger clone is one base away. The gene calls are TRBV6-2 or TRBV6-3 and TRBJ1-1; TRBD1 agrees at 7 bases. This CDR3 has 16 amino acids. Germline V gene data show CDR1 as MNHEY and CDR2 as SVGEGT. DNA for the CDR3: TGTGCCAGCAGTGAACTCTCACAGGGGTACGACACTGAAACTTTCTTT. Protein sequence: CASSELSQGYDTETFF.

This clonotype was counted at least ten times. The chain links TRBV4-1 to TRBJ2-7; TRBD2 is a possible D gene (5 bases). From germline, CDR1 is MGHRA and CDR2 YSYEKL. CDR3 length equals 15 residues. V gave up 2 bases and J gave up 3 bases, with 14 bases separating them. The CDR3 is CASSQILAYDYEQYF. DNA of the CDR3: TGCGCCAGCAGCCAAATCCTAGCTTATGACTACGAGCAGTACTTC.

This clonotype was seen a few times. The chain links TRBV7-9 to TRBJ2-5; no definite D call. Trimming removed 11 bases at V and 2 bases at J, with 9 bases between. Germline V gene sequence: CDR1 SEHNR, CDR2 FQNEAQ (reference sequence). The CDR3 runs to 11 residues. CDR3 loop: CAGQVQETQYF. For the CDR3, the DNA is TGTGCCGGGCAGGTACAAGAGACCCAGTACTTC.

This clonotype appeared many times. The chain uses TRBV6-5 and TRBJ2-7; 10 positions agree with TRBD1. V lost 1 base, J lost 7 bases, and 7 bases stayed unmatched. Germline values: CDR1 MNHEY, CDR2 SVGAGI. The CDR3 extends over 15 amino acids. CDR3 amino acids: CASSYYGTGAGEQYF. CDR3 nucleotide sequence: TGTGCCAGCAGTTACTACGGGACAGGGGCGGGAGAGCAGTACTTC.

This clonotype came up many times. The CDR3: CSARDPGQGVSYTF. The CDR3 region has the DNA TGCAGTGCTAGAGACCCGGGACAGGGGGTTAGCTACACCTTC. This chain connects TRBV20-1 to TRBJ1-2; TRBD1 matches 11 bases. Germline CDR1 reads DFQATT; CDR2 reads SNEGSKA (reference sequence). V lost 0 bases, J lost 9 bases, and 6 bases stayed unmatched. The CDR3 is made up of 14 amino acids.

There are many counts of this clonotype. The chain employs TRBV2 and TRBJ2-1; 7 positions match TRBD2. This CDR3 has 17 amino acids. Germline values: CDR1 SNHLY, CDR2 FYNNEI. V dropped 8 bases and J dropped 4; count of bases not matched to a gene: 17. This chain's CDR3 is CASQLVGAGVSYNEQFF. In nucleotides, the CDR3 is TGTGCCAGCCAGTTAGTTGGGGCGGGAGTATCGTACAATGAGCAGTTCTTC. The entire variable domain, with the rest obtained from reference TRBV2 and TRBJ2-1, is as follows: EPEVTQTPSHQVTQMGQEVILRCVPISNHLYFYWYRQILGQKVEFLVSFYNNEISEKSEIFDDQFSVERPDGSNFTLKIRSTKLEDSAMYFCASQLVGAGVSYNEQFFGPGTRLTVL.

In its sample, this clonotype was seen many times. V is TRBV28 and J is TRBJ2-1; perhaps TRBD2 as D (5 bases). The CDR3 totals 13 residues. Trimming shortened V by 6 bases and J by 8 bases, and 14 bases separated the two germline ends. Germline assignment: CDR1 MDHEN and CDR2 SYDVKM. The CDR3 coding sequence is TGTGCCAGCAGCCTAGGGAGTTCCGATGAGCAGTTCTTC. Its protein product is CASSLGSSDEQFF.

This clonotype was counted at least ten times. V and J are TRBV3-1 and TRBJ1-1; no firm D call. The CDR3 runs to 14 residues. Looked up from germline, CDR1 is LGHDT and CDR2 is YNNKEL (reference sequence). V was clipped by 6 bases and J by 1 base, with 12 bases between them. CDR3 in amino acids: CASRPVQGNTEAFF. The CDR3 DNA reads TGTGCCAGCAGACCGGTACAAGGGAACACTGAAGCTTTCTTT.

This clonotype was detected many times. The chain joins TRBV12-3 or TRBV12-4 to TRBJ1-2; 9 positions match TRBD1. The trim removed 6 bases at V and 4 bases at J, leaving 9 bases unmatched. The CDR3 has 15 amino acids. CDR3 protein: CASSPRQGEGYGYTF. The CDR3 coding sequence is TGTGCCAGCAGCCCTCGACAGGGGGAAGGCTATGGCTACACCTTC.

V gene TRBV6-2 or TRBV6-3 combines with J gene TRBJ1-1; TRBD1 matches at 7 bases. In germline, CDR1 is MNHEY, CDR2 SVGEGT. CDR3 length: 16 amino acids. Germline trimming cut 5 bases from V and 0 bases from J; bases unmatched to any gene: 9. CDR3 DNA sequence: TGTGCCAGCAGTGAATTTGCAGGGGGAATGAACACTGAAGCTTTCTTT. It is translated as CASSEFAGGMNTEAFF.

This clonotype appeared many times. The CDR3 nucleotides are TGTGCCAGCAGCTTAGGAGGGAGGGGTTTCAATCAGCCCCAGCATTTT. Its protein is CASSLGGRGFNQPQHF. V and J are TRBV7-8 and TRBJ1-5; D may be TRBD1 (5 bases). V was shortened by 1 base and J by 3 bases, with 13 bases between the two germline ends. The CDR3 loop spans 16 amino acids. From germline, CDR1 is SGHVS and CDR2 FQNEAQ.

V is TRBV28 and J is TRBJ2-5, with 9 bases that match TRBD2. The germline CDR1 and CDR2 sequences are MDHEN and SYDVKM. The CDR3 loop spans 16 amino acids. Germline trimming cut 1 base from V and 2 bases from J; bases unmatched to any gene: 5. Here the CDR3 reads CASSLSASGEQETQYF. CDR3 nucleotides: TGTGCCAGCAGTTTATCGGCTAGCGGGGAACAAGAGACCCAGTACTTC.

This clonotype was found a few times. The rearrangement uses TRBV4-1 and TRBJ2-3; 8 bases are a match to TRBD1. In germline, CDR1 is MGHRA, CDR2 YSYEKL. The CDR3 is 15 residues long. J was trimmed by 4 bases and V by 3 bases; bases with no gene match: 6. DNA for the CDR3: TGCGCCAGCAGCCAGGCGGACAGGGAAGCAGATACGCAGTATTTT. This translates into CASSQADREADTQYF.

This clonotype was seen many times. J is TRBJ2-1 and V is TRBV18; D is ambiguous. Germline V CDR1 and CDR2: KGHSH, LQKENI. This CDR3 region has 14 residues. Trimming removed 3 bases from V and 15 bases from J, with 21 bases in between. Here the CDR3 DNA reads TGTGCCAGCTCACCGCCCTCCACCCCCGGCTTTGGGTTCTTC. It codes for CASSPPSTPGFGFF.

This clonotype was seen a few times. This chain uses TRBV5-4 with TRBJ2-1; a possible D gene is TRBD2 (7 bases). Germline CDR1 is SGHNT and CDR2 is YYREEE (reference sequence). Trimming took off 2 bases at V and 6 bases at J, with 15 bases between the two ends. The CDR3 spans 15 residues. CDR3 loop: CASSLGGDPFNEQFF. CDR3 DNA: TGTGCCAGCAGCTTAGGGGGGGACCCCTTCAATGAGCAGTTCTTC.

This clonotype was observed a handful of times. For the CDR3, the DNA is TGCGCCAGCAGCATCTGGACGGGAATGAACACTGAAGCTTTCTTT. Translated: CASSIWTGMNTEAFF. This sequence joins TRBV5-1 and TRBJ1-1; D call uncertain. V was pared by 4 bases and J by 0 bases, with 13 bases between. Germline values: CDR1 SGHRS, CDR2 YFSETQ. This CDR3 has 15 amino acids.

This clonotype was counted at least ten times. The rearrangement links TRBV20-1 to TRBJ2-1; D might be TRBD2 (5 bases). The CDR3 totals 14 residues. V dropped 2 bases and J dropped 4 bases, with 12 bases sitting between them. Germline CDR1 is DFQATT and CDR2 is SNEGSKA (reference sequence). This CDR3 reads CSARSGLAYNEQFF. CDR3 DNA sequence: TGCAGTGCTAGAAGCGGACTCGCGTACAATGAGCAGTTCTTC.

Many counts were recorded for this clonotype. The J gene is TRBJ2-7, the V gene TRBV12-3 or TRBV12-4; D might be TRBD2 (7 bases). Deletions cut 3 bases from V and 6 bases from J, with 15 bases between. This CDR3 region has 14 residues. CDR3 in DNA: TGTGCCAGCAGTTTGACCCGGGGGGCGCTCGAGCAGTACTTC. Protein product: CASSLTRGALEQYF.

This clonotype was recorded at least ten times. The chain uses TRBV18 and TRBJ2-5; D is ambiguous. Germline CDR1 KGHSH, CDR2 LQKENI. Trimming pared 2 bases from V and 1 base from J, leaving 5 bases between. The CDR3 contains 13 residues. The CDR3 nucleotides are TGTGCCAGCTCACCAGCCAGCCAAGAGACCCAGTACTTC. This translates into CASSPASQETQYF.

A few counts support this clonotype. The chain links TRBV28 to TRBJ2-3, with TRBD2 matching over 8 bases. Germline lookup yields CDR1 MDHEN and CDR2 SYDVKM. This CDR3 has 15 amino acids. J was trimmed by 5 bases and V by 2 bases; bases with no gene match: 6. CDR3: CASSLPAGAGDTQYF. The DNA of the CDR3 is TGTGCCAGCAGTTTACCAGCGGGAGCGGGAGATACGCAGTATTTT.

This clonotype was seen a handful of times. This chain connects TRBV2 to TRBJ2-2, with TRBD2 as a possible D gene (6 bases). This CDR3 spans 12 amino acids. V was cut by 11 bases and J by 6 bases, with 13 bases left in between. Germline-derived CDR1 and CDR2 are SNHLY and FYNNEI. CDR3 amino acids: CAPRRGAGELFF. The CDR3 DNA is TGTGCCCCCCGGCGGGGAGCCGGGGAGCTGTTTTTT.

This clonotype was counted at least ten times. CDR3 residues: CASSYSMSILVGELFF. CDR3 DNA sequence: TGTGCCAGCAGTTACTCGATGAGTATCCTAGTCGGGGAGCTGTTTTTT. The V call is TRBV6-2 or TRBV6-3, the J call TRBJ2-2; D uncertain. Germline V gene data show CDR1 as MNHEY and CDR2 as SVGEGT. Trimming removed 0 bases from V and 7 bases from J, with 15 bases in between. The CDR3 is made up of 16 amino acids.

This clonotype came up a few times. The CDR3 here is CASGRGPYEQYF. The CDR3 nucleotides are TGTGCCAGCGGCCGGGGCCCCTACGAGCAGTACTTC. The chain uses TRBV5-6 and TRBJ2-7; possibly TRBD1 or TRBD2 for D (5 bases each). Per the germline V gene, CDR1 is SGHDT and CDR2 is YYEEEE. The CDR3 is 12 amino acids. V lost 7 bases, J lost 2 bases, and 10 bases lay in between. The entire variable domain, with the rest obtained from reference TRBV5-6 and TRBJ2-7, is as follows: DAGVTQSPTHLIKTRGQQVTLRCSPKSGHDTVSWYQQALGQGPQFIFQYYEEEERQRGNFPDRFSGHQFPNYSSELNVNALLLGDSALYLCASGRGPYEQYFGPGTRLTVT.

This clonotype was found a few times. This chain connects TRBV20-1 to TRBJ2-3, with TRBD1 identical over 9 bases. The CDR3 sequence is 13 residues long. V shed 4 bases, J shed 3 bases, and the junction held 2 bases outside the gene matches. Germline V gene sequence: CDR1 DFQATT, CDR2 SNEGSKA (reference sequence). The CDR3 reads CSATGTGTDTQYF. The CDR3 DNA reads TGCAGTGCTACCGGGACAGGGACAGATACGCAGTATTTT.

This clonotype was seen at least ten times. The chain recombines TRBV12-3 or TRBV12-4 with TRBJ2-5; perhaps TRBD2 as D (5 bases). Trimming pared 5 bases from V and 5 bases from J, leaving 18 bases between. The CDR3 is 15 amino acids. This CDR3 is CASSPQSGVGETQYF. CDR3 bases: TGTGCCAGCAGTCCTCAAAGCGGAGTTGGGGAGACCCAGTACTTC.